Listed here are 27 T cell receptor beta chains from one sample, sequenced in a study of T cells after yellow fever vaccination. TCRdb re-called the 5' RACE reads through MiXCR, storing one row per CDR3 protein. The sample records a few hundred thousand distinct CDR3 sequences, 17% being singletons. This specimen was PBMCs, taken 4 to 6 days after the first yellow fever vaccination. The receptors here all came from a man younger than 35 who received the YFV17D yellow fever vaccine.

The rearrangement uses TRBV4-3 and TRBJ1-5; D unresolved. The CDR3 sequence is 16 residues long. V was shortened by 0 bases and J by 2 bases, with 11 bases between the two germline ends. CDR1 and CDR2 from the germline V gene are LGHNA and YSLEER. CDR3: CASSQDYPVGNQPQHF. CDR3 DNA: TGCGCCAGCAGCCAAGATTACCCCGTGGGCAATCAGCCCCAGCATTTT.

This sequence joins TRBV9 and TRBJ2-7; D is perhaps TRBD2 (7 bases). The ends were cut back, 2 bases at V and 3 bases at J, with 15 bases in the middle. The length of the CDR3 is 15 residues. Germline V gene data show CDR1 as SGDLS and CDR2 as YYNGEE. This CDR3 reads CASSVSGTLDYEQYF. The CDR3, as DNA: TGTGCCAGCAGCGTCAGCGGGACACTCGACTACGAGCAGTACTTC.

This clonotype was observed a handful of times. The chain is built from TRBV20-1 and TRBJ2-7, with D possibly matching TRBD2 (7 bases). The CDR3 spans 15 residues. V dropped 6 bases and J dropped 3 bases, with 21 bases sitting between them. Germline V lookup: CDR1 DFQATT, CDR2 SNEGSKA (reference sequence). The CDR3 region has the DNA TGCAGTGCCCATCCCGGAGGGGGGGACCTCTACGAGCAGTACTTC. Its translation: CSAHPGGGDLYEQYF.

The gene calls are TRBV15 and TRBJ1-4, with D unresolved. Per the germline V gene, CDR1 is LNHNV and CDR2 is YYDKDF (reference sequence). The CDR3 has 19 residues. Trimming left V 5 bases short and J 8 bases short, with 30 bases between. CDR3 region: CATSGLPETTLPFGEKLFF. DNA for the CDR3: TGTGCCACCAGCGGCCTTCCAGAGACTACGTTGCCCTTTGGCGAAAAACTGTTTTTT.

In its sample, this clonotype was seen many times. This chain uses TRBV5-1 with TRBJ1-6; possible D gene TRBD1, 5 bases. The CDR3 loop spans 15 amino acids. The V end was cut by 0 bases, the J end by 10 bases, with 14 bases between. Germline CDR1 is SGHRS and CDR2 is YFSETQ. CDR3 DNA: TGCGCCAGCAGCTTGGACGGGGCGAGAAACTCACCCCTCCACTTT. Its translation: CASSLDGARNSPLHF.

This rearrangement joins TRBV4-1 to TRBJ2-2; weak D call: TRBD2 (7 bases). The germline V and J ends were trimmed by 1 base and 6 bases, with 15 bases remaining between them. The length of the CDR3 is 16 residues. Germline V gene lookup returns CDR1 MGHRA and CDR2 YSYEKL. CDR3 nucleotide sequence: TGCGCCAGCAGCCAAGGGGTGAGGGGGGGATCCGGGGAGCTGTTTTTT. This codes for CASSQGVRGGSGELFF.

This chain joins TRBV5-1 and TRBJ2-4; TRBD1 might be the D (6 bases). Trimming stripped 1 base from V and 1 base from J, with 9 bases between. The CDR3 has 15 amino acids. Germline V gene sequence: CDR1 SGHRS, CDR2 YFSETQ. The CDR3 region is CASSLTQGAKNIQYF. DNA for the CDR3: TGCGCCAGCAGCTTGACCCAGGGGGCCAAAAACATTCAGTACTTC.

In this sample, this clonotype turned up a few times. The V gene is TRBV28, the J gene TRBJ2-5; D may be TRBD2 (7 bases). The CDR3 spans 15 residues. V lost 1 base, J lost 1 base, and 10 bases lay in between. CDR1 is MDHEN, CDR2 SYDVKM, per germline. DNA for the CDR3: TGTGCCAGCAGTTTATCTGCGGGGGCCCAAGAGACCCAGTACTTC. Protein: CASSLSAGAQETQYF.

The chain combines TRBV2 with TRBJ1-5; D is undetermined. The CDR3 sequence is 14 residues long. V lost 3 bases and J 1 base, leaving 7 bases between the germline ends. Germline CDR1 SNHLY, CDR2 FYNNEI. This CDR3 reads CASSDFRSNQPQHF. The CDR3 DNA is TGTGCCAGCAGTGATTTTCGGAGCAATCAGCCCCAGCATTTT.

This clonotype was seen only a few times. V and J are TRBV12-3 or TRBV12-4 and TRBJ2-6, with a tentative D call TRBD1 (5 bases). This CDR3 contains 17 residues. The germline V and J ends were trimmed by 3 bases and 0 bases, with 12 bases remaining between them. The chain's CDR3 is CASSFRTPLSGANVLTF. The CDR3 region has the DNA TGTGCCAGCAGTTTTAGGACACCCCTCTCTGGGGCCAACGTCCTGACTTTC.

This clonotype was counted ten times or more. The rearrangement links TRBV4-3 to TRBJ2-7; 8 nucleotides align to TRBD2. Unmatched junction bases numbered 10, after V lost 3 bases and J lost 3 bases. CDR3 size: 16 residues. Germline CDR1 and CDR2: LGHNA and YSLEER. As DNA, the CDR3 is TGCGCCAGCAGCCACAGACCGGGACTAGAAGGCTACGAGCAGTACGTC. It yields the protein CASSHRPGLEGYEQYV.

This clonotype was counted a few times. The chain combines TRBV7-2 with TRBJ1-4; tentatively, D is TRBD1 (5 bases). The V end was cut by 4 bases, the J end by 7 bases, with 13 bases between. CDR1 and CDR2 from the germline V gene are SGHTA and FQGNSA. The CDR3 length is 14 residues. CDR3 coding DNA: TGTGCCAGCAGCTATGGGGGAGATAGTGAAAAACTGTTTTTT. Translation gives CASSYGGDSEKLFF.

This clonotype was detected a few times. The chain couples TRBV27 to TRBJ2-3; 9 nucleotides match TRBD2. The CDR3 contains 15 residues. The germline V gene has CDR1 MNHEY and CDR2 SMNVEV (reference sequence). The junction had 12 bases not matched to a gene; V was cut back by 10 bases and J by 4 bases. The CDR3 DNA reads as TGTGCCACCGCCAGTTTGGGCGGGGGGGCAGATACGCAGTATTTT. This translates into CATASLGGGADTQYF.

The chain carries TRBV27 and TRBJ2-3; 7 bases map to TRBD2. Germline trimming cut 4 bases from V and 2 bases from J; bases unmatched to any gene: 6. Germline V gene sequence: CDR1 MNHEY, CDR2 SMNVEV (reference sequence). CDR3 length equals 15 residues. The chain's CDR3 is CASSSSGANTDTQYF. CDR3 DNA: TGTGCCAGCAGTTCCAGCGGGGCGAACACAGATACGCAGTATTTT.

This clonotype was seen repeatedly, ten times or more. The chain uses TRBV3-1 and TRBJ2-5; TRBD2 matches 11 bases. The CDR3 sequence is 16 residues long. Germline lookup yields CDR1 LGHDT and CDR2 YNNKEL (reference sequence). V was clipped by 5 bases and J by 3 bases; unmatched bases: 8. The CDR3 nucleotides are TGTGCCAGCAGCGCCGCTTTAGCGGGGGGGAAAGAGACCCAGTACTTC. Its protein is CASSAALAGGKETQYF.

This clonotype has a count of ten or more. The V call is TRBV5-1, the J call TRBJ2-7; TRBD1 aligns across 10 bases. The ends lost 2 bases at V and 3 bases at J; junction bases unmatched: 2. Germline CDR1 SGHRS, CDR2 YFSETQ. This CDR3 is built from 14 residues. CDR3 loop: CASSFGTGDYEQYF. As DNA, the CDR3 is TGCGCCAGCAGCTTCGGGACAGGGGACTACGAGCAGTACTTC.

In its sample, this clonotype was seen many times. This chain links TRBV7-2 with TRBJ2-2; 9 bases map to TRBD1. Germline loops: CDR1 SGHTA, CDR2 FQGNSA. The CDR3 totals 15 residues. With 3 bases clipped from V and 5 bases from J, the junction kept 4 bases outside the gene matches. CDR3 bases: TGTGCCAGCAGCTTCGGGACAGGGACTACCGGGGAGCTGTTTTTT. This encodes CASSFGTGTTGELFF.

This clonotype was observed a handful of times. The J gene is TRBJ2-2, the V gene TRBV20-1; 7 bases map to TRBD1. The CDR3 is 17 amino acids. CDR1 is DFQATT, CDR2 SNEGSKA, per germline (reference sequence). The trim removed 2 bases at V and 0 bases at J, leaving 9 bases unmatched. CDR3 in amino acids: CSARSRDREPNTGELFF. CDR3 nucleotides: TGCAGTGCTAGATCCCGGGACAGAGAGCCGAACACCGGGGAGCTGTTTTTT.

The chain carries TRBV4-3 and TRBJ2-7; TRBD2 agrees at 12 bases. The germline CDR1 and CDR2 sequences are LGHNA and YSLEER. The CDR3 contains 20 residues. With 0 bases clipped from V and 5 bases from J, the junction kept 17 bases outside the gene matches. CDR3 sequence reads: CASSQDRALGLAGYAHEQYF. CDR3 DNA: TGCGCCAGCAGCCAAGATCGGGCCCTTGGACTAGCGGGGTACGCCCACGAGCAGTACTTC.

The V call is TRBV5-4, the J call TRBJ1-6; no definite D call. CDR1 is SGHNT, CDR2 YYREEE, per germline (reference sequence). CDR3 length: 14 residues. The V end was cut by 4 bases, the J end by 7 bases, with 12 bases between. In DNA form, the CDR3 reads TGTGCCAGCAGCGGAGAGGGAAAAAATTCACCCCTCCACTTT. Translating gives CASSGEGKNSPLHF.

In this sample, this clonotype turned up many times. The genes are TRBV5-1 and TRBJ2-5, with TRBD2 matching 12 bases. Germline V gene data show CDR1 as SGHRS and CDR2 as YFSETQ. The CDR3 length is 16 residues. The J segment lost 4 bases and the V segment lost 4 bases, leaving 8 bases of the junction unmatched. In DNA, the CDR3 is TGCGCCAGCAGCCCTCGGACTAGCGGGGATCCAGAGACCCAGTACTTC. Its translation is CASSPRTSGDPETQYF.

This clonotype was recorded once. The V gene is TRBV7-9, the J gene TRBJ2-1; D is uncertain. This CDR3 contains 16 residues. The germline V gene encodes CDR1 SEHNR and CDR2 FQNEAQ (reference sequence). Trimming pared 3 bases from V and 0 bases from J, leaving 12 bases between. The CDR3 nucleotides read TGTGCCAGCAGCTTCCCCAGCGCTAGCTCCTACAATGAGCAGTTCTTC. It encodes CASSFPSASSYNEQFF. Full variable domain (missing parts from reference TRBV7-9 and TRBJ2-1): DTGVSQNPRHKITKRGQNVTFRCDPISEHNRLYWYRQTLGQGPEFLTYFQNEAQLEKSRLLSDRFSAERPKGSFSTLEIQRTEQGDSAMYLCASSFPSASSYNEQFFGPGTRLTVL.

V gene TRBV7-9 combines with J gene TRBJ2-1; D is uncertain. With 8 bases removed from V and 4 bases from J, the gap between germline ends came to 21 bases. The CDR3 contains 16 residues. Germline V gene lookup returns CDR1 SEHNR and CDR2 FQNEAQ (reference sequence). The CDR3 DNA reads TGTGCCAGCTCTTTAGTTGGTGGCCTTGTATACAATGAGCAGTTCTTC. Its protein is CASSLVGGLVYNEQFF.

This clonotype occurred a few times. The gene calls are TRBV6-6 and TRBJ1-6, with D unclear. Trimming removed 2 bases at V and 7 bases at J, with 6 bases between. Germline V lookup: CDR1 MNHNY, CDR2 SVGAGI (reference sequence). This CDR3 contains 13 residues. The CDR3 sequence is CASSYSWNSPLHF. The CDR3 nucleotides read TGTGCCAGCAGTTACAGCTGGAATTCACCCCTCCACTTT.

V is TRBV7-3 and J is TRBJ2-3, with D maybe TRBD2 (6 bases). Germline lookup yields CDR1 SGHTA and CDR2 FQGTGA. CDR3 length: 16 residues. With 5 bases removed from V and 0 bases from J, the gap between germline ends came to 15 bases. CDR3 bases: TGTGCCAGCAGCCCATTTACTGGGGGGAGCACAGATACGCAGTATTTT. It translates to CASSPFTGGSTDTQYF.

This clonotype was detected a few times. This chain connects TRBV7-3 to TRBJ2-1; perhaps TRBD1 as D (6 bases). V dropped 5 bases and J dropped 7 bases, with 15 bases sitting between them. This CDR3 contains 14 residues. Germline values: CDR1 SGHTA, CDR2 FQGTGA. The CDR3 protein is CASSPRTDGNEQFF. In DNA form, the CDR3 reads TGTGCCAGCAGCCCTAGGACAGACGGGAATGAGCAGTTCTTC.

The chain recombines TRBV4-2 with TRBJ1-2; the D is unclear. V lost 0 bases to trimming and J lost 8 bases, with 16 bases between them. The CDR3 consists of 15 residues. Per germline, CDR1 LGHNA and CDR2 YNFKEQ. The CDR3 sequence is CASSQDPRYGVGYTF. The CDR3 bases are TGTGCCAGCAGCCAAGATCCCAGGTACGGGGTCGGCTACACCTTC.